This T cell receptor (beta chain) was profiled in a study of technical replicates of blood from a handful of donors. The CDR3 is made up of 15 amino acids. Germline CDR1 is MRHNA and CDR2 is SNTAGT. Trimming at V came to 2 bases and at J to 6 bases, leaving 8 bases not matched to a gene. The protocol was immunoSEQ multiplex PCR, while the TCRdb copy is restricted to in-frame clones and leaves out a portion. There are approximately 76,000 clones in the sample; 86% occur only once, and 4.8% lies in the top ten. Sequences were obtained from PBMCs. This chain connects TRBV6-4 to TRBJ2-3; TRBD2 matches 7 bases. The source is a human donor in good health. Some clones in this sample may be carry-over from other donors' samples. The CDR3 loop reads CASSDQAGTTDTQYF. DNA of the CDR3: TGTGCCAGCAGTGACCAAGCGGGGACCACGGATACGCAGTATTTT.